The rows below give T cell receptor beta chains drawn from one sample of a study of regulatory T cells in long-lasting Graves disease. TCRdb analysed the multiplex PCR reads with MiXCR anew, one entry per CDR3 protein. The sample records about 430,000 distinct CDR3 sequences, approximately 15% being singletons. The sample also formed part of further work on T cells in Graves' hyperthyroidism and ophthalmopathy.

Specimen: peripheral blood mononuclear cells (PBMCs), collected at new diagnosis, from a patient treated with antithyroid drugs. All receptors derive from a woman aged 40 to 50 with Graves disease. Both conserved end residues are part of each CDR3. Fields, in order: V gene, D gene, J gene, clone size, CDR3 protein, CDR3 DNA. A D gene is named only where the DNA matches it firmly. Part of the rows lack a size; the others show once, few, many or a class for expanded clones.

V gene: TRBV11-2
D gene: .
J gene: TRBJ1-2
clone size: many
CDR3 protein: CASSLAGDPYGYTF
CDR3 DNA: TGTGCCAGCAGCTTAGCCGGGGATCCCTATGGCTACACCTTC

V gene: TRBV11-2
D gene: TRBD1
J gene: TRBJ2-7
clone size: many
CDR3 protein: CASSSRTGHSSYEQYF
CDR3 DNA: TGTGCCAGCAGCTCGAGGACAGGACACAGCTCCTACGAGCAGTACTTC

V gene: TRBV27
D gene: TRBD1
J gene: TRBJ2-7
clone size: many
CDR3 protein: CASSIGTGHYEQYF
CDR3 DNA: TGTGCCAGCAGTATCGGGACAGGGCACTACGAGCAGTACTTC

V gene: TRBV20-1
D gene: .
J gene: TRBJ2-7
clone size: many
CDR3 protein: CSARVAGEGQYF
CDR3 DNA: TGCAGTGCTAGAGTGGCAGGGGAGGGGCAGTACTTC

V gene: TRBV30
D gene: .
J gene: TRBJ1-5
clone size: few
CDR3 protein: CAWDSGIDQPQHF
CDR3 DNA: TGTGCCTGGGATTCAGGGATAGATCAGCCCCAGCATTTT

V gene: TRBV3-1
D gene: TRBD1
J gene: TRBJ1-1
clone size: many
CDR3 protein: CASSQGMGQGDFF
CDR3 DNA: TGTGCCAGCAGCCAAGGCATGGGACAGGGTGATTTCTTT

V gene: TRBV5-8
D gene: TRBD2
J gene: TRBJ2-1
clone size: once
CDR3 protein: CATGGGASLYNEQLF
CDR3 DNA: TGTGCCACGGGGGGGGGTGCTAGCCTGTACAATGAGCAGCTCTTC

V gene: TRBV28
D gene: .
J gene: TRBJ1-3
clone size: many
CDR3 protein: CASSLLGPYSGNTIYF
CDR3 DNA: TGTGCCAGCAGTTTATTGGGACCCTACTCTGGAAACACCATATATTTT

V gene: TRBV5-4
D gene: TRBD2
J gene: TRBJ2-5
clone size: many
CDR3 protein: CASSSRALADQETQYF
CDR3 DNA: TGTGCCAGCAGCTCCAGGGCTCTAGCGGATCAAGAGACCCAGTACTTC

V gene: TRBV19
D gene: TRBD1
J gene: TRBJ1-1
clone size: many
CDR3 protein: CASSMTGYTEAFF
CDR3 DNA: TGTGCCAGTAGTATGACAGGGTACACTGAAGCTTTCTTT

V gene: TRBV5-4
D gene: .
J gene: TRBJ1-5
clone size: .
CDR3 protein: CASSSRFPTSQPQHF
CDR3 DNA: TGTGCCAGCAGCTCCAGATTCCCCACCTCCCAGCCCCAGCATTTT

V gene: TRBV2
D gene: .
J gene: TRBJ2-3
clone size: many
CDR3 protein: CASTIFVVSTDTQYF
CDR3 DNA: TGTGCCAGCACCATCTTCGTGGTCAGCACAGATACGCAGTATTTT

V gene: TRBV11-2
D gene: TRBD2
J gene: TRBJ2-7
clone size: .
CDR3 protein: CASTRLAGAAGSTYEQYF
CDR3 DNA: TGTGCCAGCACGCGACTAGCGGGTGCCGCCGGGAGTACCTACGAGCAGTACTTC

V gene: TRBV19
D gene: .
J gene: TRBJ2-7
clone size: .
CDR3 protein: CASSIDRMTGYEQYF
CDR3 DNA: TGTGCCAGTAGTATAGATCGAATGACAGGCTACGAGCAGTACTTC

V gene: TRBV27
D gene: TRBD1
J gene: TRBJ2-1
clone size: .
CDR3 protein: CASSKGADHNEQFF
CDR3 DNA: TGTGCCAGCTCCAAGGGGGCAGATCACAATGAGCAGTTCTTC

V gene: TRBV12-3/TRBV12-4
D gene: .
J gene: TRBJ1-2
clone size: .
CDR3 protein: CASTPGAGHYGYTF
CDR3 DNA: TGTGCCAGCACGCCGGGGGCAGGGCACTATGGCTACACCTTC

V gene: TRBV28
D gene: TRBD1
J gene: TRBJ1-1
clone size: many
CDR3 protein: CASSDRDVTTEAFF
CDR3 DNA: TGTGCCAGCAGTGACAGGGACGTCACCACTGAAGCTTTCTTT

V gene: TRBV2
D gene: TRBD2
J gene: TRBJ2-3
clone size: many
CDR3 protein: CATKREWGTDTQYF
CDR3 DNA: TGTGCCACGAAGCGGGAGTGGGGCACAGATACGCAGTATTTT

V gene: TRBV7-9
D gene: .
J gene: TRBJ2-2
clone size: many
CDR3 protein: CATSVSRGSNTGELFF
CDR3 DNA: TGTGCCACCTCCGTTTCGCGGGGCTCCAACACCGGGGAGCTGTTTTTT

V gene: TRBV5-6
D gene: TRBD2
J gene: TRBJ2-7
clone size: few
CDR3 protein: CASRQVAGGAYEQYF
CDR3 DNA: TGTGCCAGCAGACAGGTGGCGGGAGGGGCCTACGAGCAGTACTTC

V gene: TRBV12-3/TRBV12-4
D gene: TRBD1
J gene: TRBJ2-7
clone size: many
CDR3 protein: CASSLADRQYEQYF
CDR3 DNA: TGTGCCAGCAGTTTGGCGGACAGGCAGTACGAGCAGTACTTC

V gene: TRBV12-3/TRBV12-4
D gene: .
J gene: TRBJ1-4
clone size: many
CDR3 protein: CASSFLQDNEKLFF
CDR3 DNA: TGTGCCAGCAGTTTTTTACAGGATAATGAAAAACTGTTTTTT

V gene: TRBV7-2
D gene: .
J gene: TRBJ2-7
clone size: .
CDR3 protein: CASSWFQGPTYEQYF
CDR3 DNA: TGTGCCAGCAGTTGGTTCCAGGGGCCTACCTACGAGCAGTACTTC

V gene: TRBV4-1
D gene: TRBD1
J gene: TRBJ1-6
clone size: many
CDR3 protein: CASSQEQGGNSPLHF
CDR3 DNA: TGCGCCAGCAGCCAAGAACAGGGGGGAAATTCACCCCTCCACTTT

V gene: TRBV27
D gene: .
J gene: TRBJ1-2
clone size: many
CDR3 protein: CASSLGGEGYGYTF
CDR3 DNA: TGTGCCAGCAGTTTGGGGGGTGAGGGATATGGCTACACCTTC

V gene: TRBV28
D gene: .
J gene: TRBJ2-2
clone size: many
CDR3 protein: CASSTPTGELFF
CDR3 DNA: TGTGCCAGCAGTACCCCCACCGGGGAGCTGTTTTTT

V gene: TRBV2
D gene: .
J gene: TRBJ2-1
clone size: many
CDR3 protein: CASNSPPGSYNEQFF
CDR3 DNA: TGTGCCAGCAACTCCCCACCCGGCTCCTACAATGAGCAGTTCTTC

V gene: TRBV4-3
D gene: TRBD2
J gene: TRBJ2-1
clone size: many
CDR3 protein: CASSLLGREQFF
CDR3 DNA: TGCGCCAGCAGCCTCCTCGGGAGGGAGCAGTTCTTC

V gene: TRBV6-5
D gene: .
J gene: TRBJ2-6
clone size: few
CDR3 protein: CASSYYGSSGANVLTF
CDR3 DNA: TGTGCCAGCAGTTACTACGGTAGCTCTGGGGCCAACGTCCTGACTTTC

V gene: TRBV28
D gene: .
J gene: TRBJ2-2
clone size: many
CDR3 protein: CASSLWGRTTGELFF
CDR3 DNA: TGTGCCAGCAGTTTATGGGGTAGAACGACCGGGGAGCTGTTTTTT

V gene: TRBV28
D gene: TRBD2
J gene: TRBJ2-1
clone size: few
CDR3 protein: CASSLTSGSRNEQSF
CDR3 DNA: TGTGCCAGCAGTCTCACCAGCGGGAGTAGGAATGAGCAGTCCTTC

V gene: TRBV7-8
D gene: .
J gene: TRBJ2-7
clone size: many
CDR3 protein: CASSLVGFRSGAPEQYF
CDR3 DNA: TGTGCCAGCAGCTTAGTCGGGTTTAGGTCGGGAGCCCCCGAGCAGTACTTC

V gene: TRBV20-1
D gene: .
J gene: TRBJ2-5
clone size: many
CDR3 protein: CSANLWREETQYF
CDR3 DNA: TGCAGTGCGAATCTTTGGCGGGAAGAGACCCAGTACTTC

V gene: TRBV5-4
D gene: .
J gene: TRBJ1-1
clone size: many
CDR3 protein: CASRDKNTEAFF
CDR3 DNA: TGTGCCAGCAGGGACAAGAACACTGAAGCTTTCTTT

V gene: TRBV5-6
D gene: .
J gene: TRBJ2-6
clone size: many
CDR3 protein: CASISALKSGANVLTF
CDR3 DNA: TGTGCCAGCATATCAGCCCTCAAGTCCGGGGCCAACGTCCTGACTTTC

V gene: TRBV10-3
D gene: .
J gene: TRBJ2-2
clone size: many
CDR3 protein: CAISEQGEVTGELFF
CDR3 DNA: TGTGCCATCAGTGAACAGGGTGAAGTCACCGGGGAGCTGTTTTTT

V gene: TRBV29-1
D gene: .
J gene: TRBJ1-1
clone size: .
CDR3 protein: CSVPRDTFGTEAFF
CDR3 DNA: TGCAGCGTTCCACGTGACACGTTTGGGACTGAAGCTTTCTTT

V gene: TRBV7-8
D gene: .
J gene: TRBJ2-1
clone size: many
CDR3 protein: CASRRLGQGFGNEQFF
CDR3 DNA: TGTGCCAGCAGAAGGTTGGGGCAGGGGTTTGGGAATGAGCAGTTCTTC

V gene: TRBV12-3/TRBV12-4
D gene: .
J gene: TRBJ1-1
clone size: many
CDR3 protein: CASSVRRGVTEAFF
CDR3 DNA: TGTGCCAGCAGCGTCCGGAGGGGGGTCACTGAAGCTTTCTTT

V gene: TRBV6-1
D gene: .
J gene: TRBJ1-5
clone size: .
CDR3 protein: CASSPPGGGAVAQPQHF
CDR3 DNA: TGTGCCAGCAGTCCACCCGGGGGGGGCGCCGTCGCTCAGCCCCAGCATTTT

V gene: TRBV6-2/TRBV6-3
D gene: TRBD1
J gene: TRBJ1-2
clone size: .
CDR3 protein: CASSTGTDHGYTF
CDR3 DNA: TGTGCCAGCAGCACCGGGACAGATCATGGCTACACCTTC

V gene: TRBV9
D gene: TRBD1
J gene: TRBJ1-2
clone size: many
CDR3 protein: CASSDRDSGYGYTF
CDR3 DNA: TGTGCCAGCAGCGACCGGGACAGCGGTTATGGCTACACCTTC

V gene: TRBV3-1
D gene: TRBD1
J gene: TRBJ2-7
clone size: many
CDR3 protein: CASSPEGIPGQGSNQFYEQYF
CDR3 DNA: TGTGCCAGCAGCCCTGAGGGGATACCGGGACAGGGAAGCAACCAATTCTACGAGCAGTACTTC

V gene: TRBV5-1
D gene: .
J gene: TRBJ2-3
clone size: many
CDR3 protein: CASSLTRTARVGDTQYF
CDR3 DNA: TGCGCCAGCAGCTTGACGAGGACAGCTCGAGTGGGGGATACGCAGTATTTT

V gene: TRBV12-5
D gene: TRBD1
J gene: TRBJ1-5
clone size: many
CDR3 protein: CASGLVTGAQPQHF
CDR3 DNA: TGTGCTAGTGGTTTGGTAACAGGGGCCCAGCCCCAGCATTTT

V gene: TRBV27
D gene: TRBD1
J gene: TRBJ2-7
clone size: few
CDR3 protein: CASSPNRGLSYEQYF
CDR3 DNA: TGTGCCAGCAGTCCAAACAGGGGTCTCTCCTACGAGCAGTACTTC

V gene: TRBV6-5
D gene: .
J gene: TRBJ2-3
clone size: .
CDR3 protein: CASSYLNPGTLGDTQYF
CDR3 DNA: TGTGCCAGCAGTTACTTGAACCCGGGGACCCTGGGAGATACGCAGTATTTT

V gene: TRBV4-1
D gene: .
J gene: TRBJ1-1
clone size: .
CDR3 protein: CASSQDQVIYGTRDTEAFF
CDR3 DNA: TGCGCCAGCAGCCAAGATCAGGTAATATACGGTACCAGGGACACTGAAGCTTTCTTT

V gene: TRBV15
D gene: .
J gene: TRBJ1-1
clone size: once
CDR3 protein: CATSRDASTEAFF
CDR3 DNA: TGTGCCACCAGCAGAGATGCTTCCACTGAAGCTTTCTTT

V gene: TRBV5-5
D gene: .
J gene: TRBJ1-4
clone size: few
CDR3 protein: CASSPWEGFAEKLFF
CDR3 DNA: TGTGCCAGCAGCCCCTGGGAGGGGTTTGCTGAAAAACTGTTTTTT